What follows are 4 T cell receptor beta chains derived from one specimen sequenced in a study of metastatic and nonmetastatic thyroid tumors. Using MiXCR, TCRdb re-called clones from the PCR reads. Here the sample spans under 40,000 clones, roughly 17% being singletons. Not a single patient had been given any form of treatment at any point before undergoing thyroid surgery. Specimen: blood. The receptors come from a male donor with papillary thyroid cancer or a benign thyroid nodule (not recorded which). Some clones in this sample may be carry-over from other donors' samples.

This clone was counted many times. This sequence joins TRBV7-8 and TRBJ2-3; 13 bases are shared with TRBD2. The V gene's germline CDR1 is SGHVS and CDR2 FQNEAQ. The junction had 1 base not matched to a gene; V was cut back by 6 bases and J by 1 base. The CDR3 is made up of 15 amino acids. CDR3 amino acids: CASSTSGGGTDTQYF. CDR3 DNA sequence: TGTGCCAGCAGTACTAGCGGGGGGGGCACAGATACGCAGTATTTT. The full variable domain, in which reference TRBV7-8 and TRBJ2-3 provide the parts outside the CDR3, is GAGVSQSPRYKVAKRGQDVALRCDPISGHVSLFWYQQALGQGPEFLTYFQNEAQLDKSGLPSDRFFAERPEGSVSTLKIQRTQQEDSAVYLCASSTSGGGTDTQYFGPGTRLTVL.

This clone has a count of ten or more. The rearrangement links TRBV9 to TRBJ2-2; 9 nucleotides line up with TRBD1. Germline CDR1 SGDLS, CDR2 YYNGEE. The CDR3 is 15 amino acids. Germline trimming cut 4 bases from V and 6 bases from J; bases unmatched to any gene: 7. CDR3 sequence (DNA): TGTGCCAGCAGCCCCAGACAGGGGGGCGCCGGGGAGCTGTTTTTT. Translating gives CASSPRQGGAGELFF.

This clone occurred many times. CDR3 nucleotides: TGTGCCACCAGTGATGGACAGGGCGGGGGGCCCCAGCATTTT. Protein: CATSDGQGGGPQHF. This chain links TRBV24-1 with TRBJ1-5; 8 nucleotides agree with TRBD1. The CDR3 is 14 residues long. The germline V gene encodes CDR1 KGHDR and CDR2 SFDVKD. The trim removed 3 bases at V and 9 bases at J, leaving 6 bases unmatched.

This clone was observed many times. CDR3: CSAPNSGSSTDTQYF. Here the CDR3 DNA reads TGCAGTGCTCCCAATAGCGGGAGTAGCACAGATACGCAGTATTTT. The chain recombines TRBV20-1 with TRBJ2-3; 9 bases match TRBD2. The CDR3 runs to 15 residues. Germline lookup yields CDR1 DFQATT and CDR2 SNEGSKA (reference sequence). J was trimmed by 0 bases and V by 5 bases; bases with no gene match: 6.